Listed below are T cell receptor beta chains from one sample, sequenced in a study of blood T cell repertoires in COVID-19. Data came from immunoSEQ multiplex PCR; TCRdb stores just in-frame clones and leaves some out. The sample gives tens of thousands of clones, just under 85% of which show up once; about an eighth is in the top ten. Material for sequencing was peripheral blood. The receptor source for this set is a woman in her 70s with active or convalescent COVID-19. Each CDR3 is given without its conserved first and last residue. Each record gives: V gene, D gene, J gene, CDR3 protein. D genes are given only for firm matches.

v_call: TRBV6-5
d_call: -
j_call: TRBJ2-7
cdr3_aa: ASRPLLGAQGEQY

v_call: TRBV20-1
d_call: TRBD1
j_call: TRBJ2-5
cdr3_aa: SAIDRVGETQY

v_call: TRBV7-2
d_call: TRBD2
j_call: TRBJ2-5
cdr3_aa: ASSSRRWEGETQY

v_call: TRBV12-3/TRBV12-4
d_call: -
j_call: TRBJ1-1
cdr3_aa: ASSLSVNTEAF

v_call: TRBV19
d_call: TRBD1
j_call: TRBJ1-1
cdr3_aa: ASSLTTGGTEAF

v_call: TRBV7-2
d_call: TRBD2
j_call: TRBJ2-5
cdr3_aa: ASSLGETSGGQETQY

v_call: TRBV27
d_call: -
j_call: TRBJ1-1
cdr3_aa: ASSFLGPRYTEAF

v_call: TRBV2
d_call: -
j_call: TRBJ2-1
cdr3_aa: ASNGWGVNEQF

v_call: TRBV11-2
d_call: TRBD1
j_call: TRBJ1-1
cdr3_aa: ASSPQGGLAEAF

v_call: TRBV10-3
d_call: -
j_call: TRBJ1-6
cdr3_aa: AISESVDSSPLH

v_call: TRBV7-2
d_call: -
j_call: TRBJ1-1
cdr3_aa: ASSLTAGVSTEAF

v_call: TRBV18
d_call: -
j_call: TRBJ1-4
cdr3_aa: ASSPGGDEKLF

v_call: TRBV15
d_call: TRBD1
j_call: TRBJ1-4
cdr3_aa: ATSGTGGANEKLF

v_call: TRBV5-1
d_call: -
j_call: TRBJ2-2
cdr3_aa: ASSLSGQTGELF

v_call: TRBV27
d_call: TRBD1
j_call: TRBJ2-5
cdr3_aa: ASSSTGGTQTQY

v_call: TRBV11-2
d_call: -
j_call: TRBJ2-2
cdr3_aa: ASSLMAGLITGELF

v_call: TRBV3-1/TRBV3-2
d_call: -
j_call: TRBJ1-2
cdr3_aa: ASSQDYQGYGYT

v_call: TRBV19
d_call: -
j_call: TRBJ1-2
cdr3_aa: ASSPGQNPYGYT

v_call: TRBV4-3
d_call: TRBD1
j_call: TRBJ1-5
cdr3_aa: ASSQDWGQGWQPQH

v_call: TRBV7-2
d_call: TRBD2
j_call: TRBJ2-3
cdr3_aa: ASSRSSGEGDTQY

v_call: TRBV6-2/TRBV6-3
d_call: -
j_call: TRBJ1-2
cdr3_aa: ASSYQGSYGYT

v_call: TRBV4-1
d_call: TRBD1
j_call: TRBJ1-2
cdr3_aa: ASSQEGPTGGYGYT

v_call: TRBV6-5
d_call: TRBD1
j_call: TRBJ1-2
cdr3_aa: ASSQQGEESYGYT

v_call: TRBV19
d_call: -
j_call: TRBJ2-1
cdr3_aa: ASSQQGSTYNEQF

v_call: TRBV25-1
d_call: -
j_call: TRBJ1-2
cdr3_aa: ASSHGTALGRPYGYT

v_call: TRBV7-2
d_call: TRBD1
j_call: TRBJ1-5
cdr3_aa: ASSLGTGSRNQPQH

v_call: TRBV5-4
d_call: -
j_call: TRBJ1-2
cdr3_aa: ASSLPGGSYGYT

v_call: TRBV4-3
d_call: -
j_call: TRBJ1-1
cdr3_aa: ASRKLQNTEAF

v_call: TRBV2
d_call: -
j_call: TRBJ2-3
cdr3_aa: ASRVADTQY

v_call: TRBV5-1
d_call: TRBD1
j_call: TRBJ1-1
cdr3_aa: ASTNGPGTANTEAF

v_call: TRBV12-5
d_call: TRBD1
j_call: TRBJ1-2
cdr3_aa: ASGPGTGDRGYT

v_call: TRBV19
d_call: TRBD1
j_call: TRBJ1-5
cdr3_aa: ASKLDRGNQPQH

v_call: TRBV5-1
d_call: TRBD2
j_call: TRBJ2-4
cdr3_aa: ASSLEGLAGNLAKNIQY

v_call: TRBV2
d_call: TRBD1
j_call: TRBJ1-6
cdr3_aa: ASRGQGAYNSPLH

v_call: TRBV30
d_call: -
j_call: TRBJ1-6
cdr3_aa: AAGGCRSYNSPLH

v_call: TRBV24-1
d_call: TRBD1
j_call: TRBJ2-1
cdr3_aa: ATSGQGPSNEQF

v_call: TRBV4-2
d_call: TRBD2
j_call: TRBJ2-3
cdr3_aa: ASSLSGGGSGADTQY

v_call: TRBV5-4
d_call: TRBD1
j_call: TRBJ2-7
cdr3_aa: ASSLGQGARNEQY

v_call: TRBV12-3/TRBV12-4
d_call: TRBD2
j_call: TRBJ2-3
cdr3_aa: ASSPTGGTQY

v_call: TRBV19
d_call: -
j_call: TRBJ1-1
cdr3_aa: ASHTRGARDATEAF